These T cell receptor beta chains were read from a single sample in a study of blood T cells in healthy people across ages. MiXCR, applied by TCRdb to the 5' RACE reads, yields one record per CDR3 protein. The sample yields about 720,000 distinct CDR3 sequences, 22% seen once. Material: blood. These receptors all stem from a man aged 70 or older in good health. Each CDR3 is given with its conserved first and last residue. Fields, in order: D gene, V gene, J gene, clone size, CDR3 DNA, CDR3 protein. The D gene is left open where the match is weak. Expanded clones get a size class; other rows say once, few or many, or leave the size out.

D gene: -
V gene: TRBV5-1
J gene: TRBJ1-2
clone size: -
CDR3 DNA: TGCGCCAGCAGCTTGTGGGCAGAGAGCTTAGTCTACACCTTC
CDR3 protein: CASSLWAESLVYTF

D gene: -
V gene: TRBV29-1
J gene: TRBJ1-2
clone size: -
CDR3 DNA: TGCAGCGTTGAGGGGGGCTTGATTGAAGGCTACACCTTC
CDR3 protein: CSVEGGLIEGYTF

D gene: TRBD2
V gene: TRBV5-1
J gene: TRBJ2-2
clone size: few
CDR3 DNA: TGCGCCAGCAGCCCACCCGGACTAGCGGGAGGACCGGGGGAGCTGTTTTTT
CDR3 protein: CASSPPGLAGGPGELFF

D gene: -
V gene: TRBV12-3/TRBV12-4
J gene: TRBJ1-3
clone size: few
CDR3 DNA: TGTGCCAGCAGTTACGGGGCCGGGACAACCGGAAACACCATATATTTT
CDR3 protein: CASSYGAGTTGNTIYF

D gene: -
V gene: TRBV28
J gene: TRBJ2-1
clone size: -
CDR3 DNA: TGTGCCAGCAGTTTCTCTAGAGGGAGGAATGAGCAGTTCTTC
CDR3 protein: CASSFSRGRNEQFF

D gene: -
V gene: TRBV15
J gene: TRBJ2-3
clone size: -
CDR3 DNA: TGTGCCACCAGCGGACCCAACCAGAGGAGGGGAGATACGCAGTATTTT
CDR3 protein: CATSGPNQRRGDTQYF

D gene: TRBD1
V gene: TRBV7-9
J gene: TRBJ1-4
clone size: -
CDR3 DNA: TGTGCCAGCAGCTTACGGGGGACAGGGGAGGAAAAACTGTTTTTT
CDR3 protein: CASSLRGTGEEKLFF

D gene: -
V gene: TRBV29-1
J gene: TRBJ1-4
clone size: few
CDR3 DNA: TGCAGCGTTGAAGACGGACAGACAGAAAAACTGTTTTTT
CDR3 protein: CSVEDGQTEKLFF

D gene: -
V gene: TRBV11-2
J gene: TRBJ2-1
clone size: -
CDR3 DNA: TGTGCCAGCAGCTTGGGTATATCACAGGAGCAGTTCTTC
CDR3 protein: CASSLGISQEQFF

D gene: -
V gene: TRBV5-5
J gene: TRBJ2-1
clone size: -
CDR3 DNA: TGTGCCAGCAGCCAATGGCTAGTACCTGAGCAGTTCTTC
CDR3 protein: CASSQWLVPEQFF

D gene: -
V gene: TRBV20-1
J gene: TRBJ2-7
clone size: few
CDR3 DNA: TGCAGTGCTGAGGACTGGTACGAGCAGTACTTC
CDR3 protein: CSAEDWYEQYF

D gene: -
V gene: TRBV7-6
J gene: TRBJ2-3
clone size: -
CDR3 DNA: TGTGCCAGCAGCCCGACTAGGATGTTTGATACGCAGTATTTT
CDR3 protein: CASSPTRMFDTQYF

D gene: -
V gene: TRBV29-1
J gene: TRBJ1-3
clone size: few
CDR3 DNA: TGCAGCGCTATGATCTCTGGAAACACCATATATTTT
CDR3 protein: CSAMISGNTIYF

D gene: -
V gene: TRBV29-1
J gene: TRBJ2-4
clone size: many
CDR3 DNA: TGCAGCGTTGTCCGGGGGGCTGAAAACATTCAGTACTTC
CDR3 protein: CSVVRGAENIQYF

D gene: TRBD1
V gene: TRBV16
J gene: TRBJ1-2
clone size: -
CDR3 DNA: TGTGCCAGCAGTAGACAGGGGCAAGGCTACACCTTC
CDR3 protein: CASSRQGQGYTF

D gene: -
V gene: TRBV28
J gene: TRBJ2-7
clone size: few
CDR3 DNA: TGTGCCAGCAGCCACATGCGCGAGCAGTACTTC
CDR3 protein: CASSHMREQYF

D gene: -
V gene: TRBV30
J gene: TRBJ2-3
clone size: few
CDR3 DNA: TGTGCCTGGAGGAGGATCACGAGCCGAACAGATACGCAGTATTTT
CDR3 protein: CAWRRITSRTDTQYF

D gene: TRBD1
V gene: TRBV11-2
J gene: TRBJ1-3
clone size: many
CDR3 DNA: TGTGCCAGCAGCCCCCCCGGGACAGTCAGCTCTGGAAACACCATATATTTT
CDR3 protein: CASSPPGTVSSGNTIYF

D gene: -
V gene: TRBV7-3
J gene: TRBJ2-1
clone size: few
CDR3 DNA: TGTGCCAGCAGCTCTCGGGCTAGCACCTACAATGAGCAGTTCTTC
CDR3 protein: CASSSRASTYNEQFF

D gene: TRBD1
V gene: TRBV15
J gene: TRBJ2-2
clone size: -
CDR3 DNA: TGTGCCACCAAGACAGGGGGCAACACCGGGGAGCTGTTTTTT
CDR3 protein: CATKTGGNTGELFF

D gene: -
V gene: TRBV3-1
J gene: TRBJ1-2
clone size: few
CDR3 DNA: TGTGCCAGCAGCTTCAATTTTGGTTACACCTTC
CDR3 protein: CASSFNFGYTF

D gene: -
V gene: TRBV2
J gene: TRBJ2-1
clone size: few
CDR3 DNA: TGTGCCAGCGGGGGGGACAGCTCCTACAATGAGCAGTTCTTC
CDR3 protein: CASGGDSSYNEQFF

D gene: -
V gene: TRBV7-9
J gene: TRBJ2-6
clone size: -
CDR3 DNA: TGTGCCAGCAGCTACTATACTGGGGCCAACGTCCTGACTTTC
CDR3 protein: CASSYYTGANVLTF

D gene: -
V gene: TRBV7-6
J gene: TRBJ2-3
clone size: many
CDR3 DNA: TGTGCCAGCAGCTTAGGACTACTTAGCACAGATACGCAGTATTTT
CDR3 protein: CASSLGLLSTDTQYF

D gene: -
V gene: TRBV14
J gene: TRBJ1-1
clone size: few
CDR3 DNA: TGTGCCAGCAGCCAAAAATCCGGGTTCTTCACTGAAGCTTTCTTT
CDR3 protein: CASSQKSGFFTEAFF

D gene: TRBD1
V gene: TRBV2
J gene: TRBJ1-4
clone size: few
CDR3 DNA: TGTGCCAGCAGTGCAGGGGGTTTTAATGAAAAACTGTTTTTT
CDR3 protein: CASSAGGFNEKLFF

D gene: TRBD2
V gene: TRBV18
J gene: TRBJ2-1
clone size: -
CDR3 DNA: TGTGCCAGCTCACCAGGATCACGTAGCGGGATAGATGAGCAGTTCTTC
CDR3 protein: CASSPGSRSGIDEQFF

D gene: TRBD2
V gene: TRBV7-9
J gene: TRBJ2-1
clone size: -
CDR3 DNA: TGTGCCAGCAGCTTAAGTGGTCTAGCGGGGTCTAATGAGCAGTTCTTC
CDR3 protein: CASSLSGLAGSNEQFF

D gene: -
V gene: TRBV2
J gene: TRBJ2-5
clone size: -
CDR3 DNA: TGTGCCAGCAGTGGACAAGGGATGGGGCAGTACTTC
CDR3 protein: CASSGQGMGQYF

D gene: TRBD2
V gene: TRBV30
J gene: TRBJ2-1
clone size: -
CDR3 DNA: TGTGCCTGGGGTAGCGGGATCTACAATGAGCAGTTCTTC
CDR3 protein: CAWGSGIYNEQFF

D gene: -
V gene: TRBV27
J gene: TRBJ2-4
clone size: -
CDR3 DNA: TGTGCCAGCAGCCCCTTGGCGGGGCTAGCCAAAAACATTCAGTACTTC
CDR3 protein: CASSPLAGLAKNIQYF

D gene: -
V gene: TRBV14
J gene: TRBJ2-3
clone size: few
CDR3 DNA: TGTGCCAGCAGCCAAGCGGGCAGGGGCAAAAGCACAGATACGCAGTATTTT
CDR3 protein: CASSQAGRGKSTDTQYF

D gene: TRBD1
V gene: TRBV6-1
J gene: TRBJ2-7
clone size: -
CDR3 DNA: TGTGCCTACGGGACGACAGGGCCCCCTTACGAGCAGTACTTC
CDR3 protein: CAYGTTGPPYEQYF

D gene: TRBD1
V gene: TRBV19
J gene: TRBJ1-2
clone size: few
CDR3 DNA: TGTGCCAGTAGAATGGGACAGCACATTAACTATGGCTACACCTTC
CDR3 protein: CASRMGQHINYGYTF

D gene: TRBD1
V gene: TRBV5-1
J gene: TRBJ2-1
clone size: -
CDR3 DNA: TGCGCCAGCGACAGGGGTGGTCTCAATGAGCAGTTCTTC
CDR3 protein: CASDRGGLNEQFF

D gene: -
V gene: TRBV7-3
J gene: TRBJ2-1
clone size: few
CDR3 DNA: TGTGCCAGCAGCATCCGGCCAGGACACTACAATGAGCAGTTCTTC
CDR3 protein: CASSIRPGHYNEQFF

D gene: -
V gene: TRBV7-6
J gene: TRBJ2-5
clone size: few
CDR3 DNA: TGTGCCAGCGCCCCTCAGAAAGAGACCCAGTACTTC
CDR3 protein: CASAPQKETQYF

D gene: -
V gene: TRBV5-1
J gene: TRBJ2-1
clone size: -
CDR3 DNA: TGCGCCAGCAGCCCTGGACAGAGGGAAACATACAATGAGCAGTTCTTC
CDR3 protein: CASSPGQRETYNEQFF

D gene: -
V gene: TRBV12-3/TRBV12-4
J gene: TRBJ2-1
clone size: few
CDR3 DNA: TGTGCCAGCGGCCTGATGGACGGTATAAGCGAGCAGTTCTTC
CDR3 protein: CASGLMDGISEQFF

D gene: TRBD2
V gene: TRBV5-1
J gene: TRBJ2-1
clone size: -
CDR3 DNA: TGCGCCAGCAGCTCCACCTCTAGCGGGAGGGATGAGCAGTTCTTC
CDR3 protein: CASSSTSSGRDEQFF

D gene: -
V gene: TRBV11-3
J gene: TRBJ2-1
clone size: few
CDR3 DNA: TGTGCCAGCAGCTTTGAAGCGGACTACAATGAGCAGTTCTTC
CDR3 protein: CASSFEADYNEQFF

D gene: TRBD2
V gene: TRBV5-1
J gene: TRBJ2-1
clone size: -
CDR3 DNA: TGCGCCAGCAGCTTGGCCGGAGTAGCGGGGAGTCTGGAGCAGTTCTTC
CDR3 protein: CASSLAGVAGSLEQFF

D gene: -
V gene: TRBV29-1
J gene: TRBJ2-5
clone size: -
CDR3 DNA: TGCAGCGTTGCCACCGGGGGGACCCAGTACTTC
CDR3 protein: CSVATGGTQYF

D gene: -
V gene: TRBV5-1
J gene: TRBJ2-7
clone size: -
CDR3 DNA: TGCGCCAGCAGCTCGGGGACAGCGGGGGAGCAGTACTTC
CDR3 protein: CASSSGTAGEQYF

D gene: TRBD2
V gene: TRBV20-1
J gene: TRBJ2-5
clone size: many
CDR3 DNA: TGCAGTGCTGCGGGACTAGCGGTAGAGACCCAGTACTTC
CDR3 protein: CSAAGLAVETQYF

D gene: TRBD1
V gene: TRBV18
J gene: TRBJ2-1
clone size: many
CDR3 DNA: TGTGCCAGCTCACTAGGACAGGGTCTCAAGGAGCAGTTCTTC
CDR3 protein: CASSLGQGLKEQFF

D gene: -
V gene: TRBV18
J gene: TRBJ1-4
clone size: few
CDR3 DNA: TGTGCCAGCTCACCATCGGGAACGTTAATCGGTTGGGATTTT
CDR3 protein: CASSPSGTLIGWDF

D gene: -
V gene: TRBV7-2
J gene: TRBJ2-4
clone size: -
CDR3 DNA: TGTGCCAGCAGTCTCGGACGGATTCAGTACTTC
CDR3 protein: CASSLGRIQYF

D gene: -
V gene: TRBV9
J gene: TRBJ1-2
clone size: -
CDR3 DNA: TGTGCCAGCAGCGTAGAATTATGGGGCACGTATGGCTACACCTTC
CDR3 protein: CASSVELWGTYGYTF

D gene: -
V gene: TRBV10-2
J gene: TRBJ1-4
clone size: few
CDR3 DNA: TGCGCCAGCAAGTGGGGGACTGCAACTAATGAAAAACTGTTTTTT
CDR3 protein: CASKWGTATNEKLFF

D gene: -
V gene: TRBV27
J gene: TRBJ2-5
clone size: -
CDR3 DNA: TGTGCCAGCAGTGAACAGGGGAGGGGGCAAGAGACCCAGTACTTC
CDR3 protein: CASSEQGRGQETQYF

D gene: TRBD1
V gene: TRBV6-2/TRBV6-3
J gene: TRBJ1-1
clone size: few
CDR3 DNA: TGTGCCAGCAGTTACCAATCGGGACAGTGGAACACTGAAGCTTTCTTT
CDR3 protein: CASSYQSGQWNTEAFF

D gene: -
V gene: TRBV12-3/TRBV12-4
J gene: TRBJ2-1
clone size: few
CDR3 DNA: TGTGCCAGCAGCGGGGACGGCAATGAGCAGTTCTTC
CDR3 protein: CASSGDGNEQFF

D gene: -
V gene: TRBV19
J gene: TRBJ1-5
clone size: few
CDR3 DNA: TGTGCCAGTAGTATAAGGGGTACCAATCAGCCCCAGCATTTT
CDR3 protein: CASSIRGTNQPQHF

D gene: TRBD1
V gene: TRBV20-1
J gene: TRBJ2-3
clone size: few
CDR3 DNA: TGCAGTGCTACCGGACAGGCAACAGATACGCAGTATTTT
CDR3 protein: CSATGQATDTQYF

D gene: TRBD2
V gene: TRBV2
J gene: TRBJ2-1
clone size: few
CDR3 DNA: TGTGCCAGCAGTCGAGCGGGAGTTGATGAGCAGTTCTTC
CDR3 protein: CASSRAGVDEQFF

D gene: TRBD1
V gene: TRBV3-1
J gene: TRBJ2-2
clone size: few
CDR3 DNA: TGTGCCAGCAGCCTTTTTCGGACAGGCAACACCGGGGAGCTGTTTTTT
CDR3 protein: CASSLFRTGNTGELFF

D gene: TRBD2
V gene: TRBV10-3
J gene: TRBJ2-3
clone size: -
CDR3 DNA: TGTGCCATCAGCCTAGCGGGGGGGATAGATACGCAGTATTTT
CDR3 protein: CAISLAGGIDTQYF

D gene: -
V gene: TRBV7-9
J gene: TRBJ2-3
clone size: few
CDR3 DNA: TGTGCCAGCAGCCCCAAGGAGGGGAGCACAGATACGCAGTATTTT
CDR3 protein: CASSPKEGSTDTQYF